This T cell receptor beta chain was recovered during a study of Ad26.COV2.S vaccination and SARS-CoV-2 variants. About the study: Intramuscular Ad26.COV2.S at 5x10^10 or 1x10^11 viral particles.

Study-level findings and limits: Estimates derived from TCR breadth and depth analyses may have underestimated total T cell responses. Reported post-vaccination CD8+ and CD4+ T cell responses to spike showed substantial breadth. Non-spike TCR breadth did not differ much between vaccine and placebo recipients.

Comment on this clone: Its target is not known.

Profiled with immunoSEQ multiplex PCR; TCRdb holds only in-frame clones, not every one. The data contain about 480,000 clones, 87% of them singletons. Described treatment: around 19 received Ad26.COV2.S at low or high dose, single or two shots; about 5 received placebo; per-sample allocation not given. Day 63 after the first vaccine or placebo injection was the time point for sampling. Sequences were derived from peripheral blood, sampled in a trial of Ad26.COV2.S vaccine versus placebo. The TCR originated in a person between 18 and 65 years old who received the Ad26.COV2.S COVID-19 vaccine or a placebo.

The CDR3 loop reads CAWEGGGYEQYF. Here the CDR3 DNA reads TGTGCCTGGGAGGGAGGGGGGTACGAGCAGTACTTC. The chain employs TRBV30 and TRBJ2-7; D may be TRBD2 (7 bases). The CDR3 consists of 12 residues. The V end was cut by 5 bases, the J end by 4 bases, with 12 bases between. Germline assignment: CDR1 GTSNPN and CDR2 SVGIG (reference sequence).